This T cell receptor beta chain was observed in a study of T cell responses to AZD1222 COVID-19 vaccine. Study-wide results and caveats: Baseline seropositivity characterized only six AZD1222 recipients. Clonal diversity was possibly underestimated, and the donors were mostly white British, with more females. The study sampled repertoires only after the peak T cell response. Dominant CD4 TCR responses targeted spike regions 160-218 and 743-854.

Repertoires were generated with immunoSEQ multiplex PCR, while TCRdb's copy carries only in-frame clones and drops some. The profile shows 110,000 to 150,000 clones, roughly nine tenths of them singletons. A note on this clone: As yet, its antigen is unknown.

CDR1 is SGHRS and CDR2 is YFSETQ in the germline V gene. V lost 0 bases and J 1 base, leaving 7 bases between the germline ends. The CDR3 extends over 14 amino acids. The sample in question was peripheral blood, obtained on day 0 of AZD1222 vaccination. This TCR was recovered from an adult in good health. The chain uses TRBV5-1 and TRBJ1-1; D is unresolved. CDR3 amino acids: CASSLEAGNTEAFF. The CDR3 DNA is TGCGCCAGCAGCTTGGAGGCAGGGAACACTGAAGCTTTCTTT.